Below are 11 T cell receptor beta chains sequenced from a single sample in a study of post-analysis software for immune sequencing data. Findings and caveats of the study: Roughly 5 TRBV segments, including TRBV5-6, TRBV5-1 and TRBV20-1, were more frequent in patients than controls.

Researchers reported that TCR beta cDNA libraries carried unique molecular identifiers. TCRdb ran MiXCR on the PCR reads and lists one entry per CDR3 protein. The sample lists 500,000 to 600,000 distinct CDR3 sequences; roughly 47% were seen once. These receptors have no identified antigens. Sequenced: blood. The receptors shown here come from a girl aged 10 to 17 with multiple sclerosis.

This sequence joins TRBV5-6 and TRBJ2-1; TRBD2 matches 10 bases. CDR1 and CDR2 from the germline V gene are SGHDT and YYEEEE. V gave up 6 bases and J gave up 4 bases; unmatched junction bases: 4. The CDR3 extends over 14 amino acids. CDR3 sequence reads: CASIRLAGYNEQFF. The CDR3 nucleotides are TGTGCCAGCATTCGACTAGCGGGTTACAATGAGCAGTTCTTC.

The V call is TRBV2, the J call TRBJ2-3, with a tentative D call TRBD2 (5 bases). The CDR3 is 14 residues long. V lost 0 bases to trimming and J lost 5 bases, with 9 bases between them. Per the germline V gene, CDR1 is SNHLY and CDR2 is FYNNEI. This CDR3 is CASSEARALDTQYF. The CDR3 coding sequence is TGTGCCAGCAGTGAAGCGAGGGCTTTAGATACGCAGTATTTT.

The chain combines TRBV7-3 with TRBJ2-1; 11 bases line up with TRBD2. The CDR3 runs to 13 residues. Germline V gene sequence: CDR1 SGHTA, CDR2 FQGTGA. Trimming took 8 bases from V and 8 from J; bases not matched to a gene: 5. In nucleotides, the CDR3 is TGTGCCAGCGGGACTAGCGGCCTAGATGAGCAGTTCTTC. Amino acids: CASGTSGLDEQFF.

This chain uses TRBV12-3 or TRBV12-4 with TRBJ2-5, with unresolved D. TRBJ2-7 matches the DNA end more closely, so the J call is doubtful. This CDR3 has 13 residues. CDR3 nucleotide sequence: TGTGCCAGCAGTTTCAGGAATCTCTACGAGCAGTACTTC. Protein sequence: CASSFRNLYEQYF.

Only a few counts were recorded for this clonotype. The rearrangement uses TRBV7-2 and TRBJ2-1; D is possibly TRBD2 (7 bases). The CDR3 has 15 residues. V lost 4 bases to trimming and J lost 4 bases, with 14 bases between them. From germline, CDR1 is SGHTA and CDR2 FQGNSA. Written as DNA, the CDR3 is TGTGCCAGCAGCTACGGGGGGCCGCGATACAATGAGCAGTTCTTC. Protein sequence: CASSYGGPRYNEQFF.

This clonotype was counted a few times. The chain carries TRBV20-1 and TRBJ2-7; 9 bases agree with TRBD2. The trim removed 0 bases at V and 7 bases at J, leaving 7 bases unmatched. Germline lookup yields CDR1 DFQATT and CDR2 SNEGSKA (reference sequence). This CDR3 contains 14 residues. The CDR3 coding sequence is TGCAGTGCTAGAGAGCCTAGCGGGACGGGGGAGCAGTACTTC. This encodes CSAREPSGTGEQYF.

The chain has TRBV4-1 and TRBJ2-3, with D uncertain. The ends were cut back, 2 bases at V and 1 base at J, with 7 bases in the middle. The CDR3 covers 14 residues. Germline CDR1 and CDR2: MGHRA and YSYEKL. CDR3 residues: CASSQFSGTDTQYF. The CDR3 DNA is TGCGCCAGCAGCCAATTTTCGGGCACAGATACGCAGTATTTT.

On this clonotype: The junction shows a germline mismatch at one end, possibly a read error. The gene calls are TRBV4-1 and TRBJ2-6; D might be TRBD2 (6 bases). CDR1 and CDR2 from the germline V gene are MGHRA and YSYEKL. This CDR3 spans 18 amino acids. CDR3 nucleotide sequence: TGCGCCAGCAGCCTCCCGCGGGACCGGTTCTCTGGGACCAACGTCCTGACTTTC. This gives the protein CASSLPRDRFSGTNVLTF.

The rearrangement uses TRBV9 and TRBJ2-3, with D unclear. Trimming took off 0 bases at V and 2 bases at J, with 7 bases between the two ends. CDR3 length equals 14 residues. The V gene's germline CDR1 is SGDLS and CDR2 YYNGEE. This chain's CDR3 is CASSVGRTTDTQYF. The CDR3 nucleotides are TGTGCCAGCAGCGTAGGGCGGACCACAGATACGCAGTATTTT.

This clonotype was found a few times. V gene TRBV27 combines with J gene TRBJ2-7; tentative D call: TRBD2 (5 bases). Trimming pared 5 bases from V and 2 bases from J, leaving 10 bases between. Germline CDR1 and CDR2: MNHEY and SMNVEV (reference sequence). The CDR3 totals 13 residues. CDR3 DNA sequence: TGTGCCAGCAGTGAACTAGGCACCTACGAGCAGTACTTC. This encodes CASSELGTYEQYF.

With regard to this clonotype: The junction differs from germline at one of its ends, possibly a read error. The genes are TRBV12-3 or TRBV12-4 and TRBJ1-2; no reliable D call. The CDR3 covers 13 residues. DNA of the CDR3: TGTGCCAGCAGTTTGGTGGAAAAAACGGGCTGCACCTTC. It codes for CASSLVEKTGCTF.